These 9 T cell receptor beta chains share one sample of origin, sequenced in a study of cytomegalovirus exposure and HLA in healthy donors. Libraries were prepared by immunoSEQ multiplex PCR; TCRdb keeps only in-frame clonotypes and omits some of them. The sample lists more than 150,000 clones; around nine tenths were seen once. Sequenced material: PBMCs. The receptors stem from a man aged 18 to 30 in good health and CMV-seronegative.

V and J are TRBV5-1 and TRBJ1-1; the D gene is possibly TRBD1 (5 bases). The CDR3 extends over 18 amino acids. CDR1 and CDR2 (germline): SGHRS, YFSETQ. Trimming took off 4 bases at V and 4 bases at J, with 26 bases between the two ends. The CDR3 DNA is TGCGCCAGCAGCCCAGGCGGGGCAGTCCTGAATACCGGCACTGAAGCTTTCTTT. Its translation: CASSPGGAVLNTGTEAFF.

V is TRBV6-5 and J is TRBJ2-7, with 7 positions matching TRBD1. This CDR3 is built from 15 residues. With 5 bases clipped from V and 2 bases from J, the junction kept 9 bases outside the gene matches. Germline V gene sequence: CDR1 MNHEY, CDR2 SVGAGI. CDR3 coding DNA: TGTGCCAGCAGTGTTTACGGGACAGATACCTACGAGCAGTACTTC. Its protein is CASSVYGTDTYEQYF.

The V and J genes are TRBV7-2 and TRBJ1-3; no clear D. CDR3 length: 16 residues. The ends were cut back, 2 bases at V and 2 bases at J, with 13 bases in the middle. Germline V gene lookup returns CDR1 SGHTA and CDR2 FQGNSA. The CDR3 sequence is CASSLLRHTAGNTIYF. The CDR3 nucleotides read TGTGCCAGCAGCTTATTGCGTCATACTGCTGGAAACACCATATATTTT.

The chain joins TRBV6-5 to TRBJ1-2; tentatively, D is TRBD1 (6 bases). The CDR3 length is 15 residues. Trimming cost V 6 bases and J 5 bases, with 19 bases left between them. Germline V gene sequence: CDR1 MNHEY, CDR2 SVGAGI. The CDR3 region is CASSAKGGTAYGYTF. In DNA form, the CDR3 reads TGTGCCAGCAGCGCCAAGGGGGGGACGGCTTATGGCTACACCTTC.

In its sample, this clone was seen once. The CDR3 spells CASSQGRFGGTHTYNEQFF. The DNA for the CDR3 is TGTGCCAGCAGCCAAGGACGTTTCGGGGGGACCCATACCTACAATGAGCAGTTCTTC. The chain combines TRBV14 with TRBJ2-1; the match to TRBD2 covers 7 bases. This CDR3 comprises 19 residues. Losses at the gene ends were 1 base for V and 2 bases for J; bases not matched to a gene: 14. The germline gives CDR1 SGHDN, CDR2 FVKESK.

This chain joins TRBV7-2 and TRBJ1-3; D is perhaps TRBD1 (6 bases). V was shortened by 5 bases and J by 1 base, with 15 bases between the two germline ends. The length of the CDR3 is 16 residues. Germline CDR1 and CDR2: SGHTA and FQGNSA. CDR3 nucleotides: TGTGCCAGCAGCGCCTCACAGGGAAGTTCTGGAAACACCATATATTTT. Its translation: CASSASQGSSGNTIYF.

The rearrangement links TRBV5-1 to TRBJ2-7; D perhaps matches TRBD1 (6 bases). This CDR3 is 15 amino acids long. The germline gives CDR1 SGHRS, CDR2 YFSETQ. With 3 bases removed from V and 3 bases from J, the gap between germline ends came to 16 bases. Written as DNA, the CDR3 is TGCGCCAGCAGCTCATCACCGACAGGCAACTACGAGCAGTACTTC. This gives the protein CASSSSPTGNYEQYF.

The CDR3 sequence is CASSLEEGSPLHF. The CDR3, as DNA: TGCGCCAGCAGCTTGGAGGAGGGTTCACCCCTCCACTTT. This chain connects TRBV5-1 to TRBJ1-6; no clear D gene. The ends were cut back, 0 bases at V and 9 bases at J, with 7 bases in the middle. Germline V gene sequence: CDR1 SGHRS, CDR2 YFSETQ. The CDR3 covers 13 residues.

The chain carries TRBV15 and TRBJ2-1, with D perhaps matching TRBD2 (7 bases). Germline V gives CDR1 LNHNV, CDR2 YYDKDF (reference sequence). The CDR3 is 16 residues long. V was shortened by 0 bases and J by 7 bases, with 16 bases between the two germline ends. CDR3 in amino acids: CATSREMLGGQNEQFF. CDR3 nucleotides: TGTGCCACCAGCAGAGAAATGCTCGGGGGGCAGAATGAGCAGTTCTTC.